The clone carrying this TCR beta chain has just one count. The CDR3 consists of 15 residues. Germline V gene data show CDR1 as SGHRS and CDR2 as YFSETQ. V shed 5 bases and J shed 0 bases, with 12 bases lying between them. These data are taken from a study of blood T cell repertoires in COVID-19. Background on the study: Both acute and convalescent COVID-19 samples were obtained from the United States, Italy and Spain. T cells, B-cell-depleted T cells, or PBMCs supplied cDNA or gDNA.

As originally analysed: Scientists estimated how many nucleated cells there were by amplifying reference gene primers. The data were produced by immunoSEQ multiplex PCR, yet TCRdb's version contains in-frame clones alone and is incomplete. V and J calls and clone size follow that table, whereas D and trimming were derived from the DNA. This table has over 110,000 clones, more than 70% appearing once. The TCR comes from a human donor in a cohort sampled during active COVID-19. The rearrangement uses TRBV5-1 and TRBJ2-1; D uncertain. The sequenced sample consisted of peripheral blood. The CDR3 coding sequence is TGCGCCAGCAGTCAAGACATCGGCTCCTACAATGAGCAGTTCTTC. It encodes CASSQDIGSYNEQFF.